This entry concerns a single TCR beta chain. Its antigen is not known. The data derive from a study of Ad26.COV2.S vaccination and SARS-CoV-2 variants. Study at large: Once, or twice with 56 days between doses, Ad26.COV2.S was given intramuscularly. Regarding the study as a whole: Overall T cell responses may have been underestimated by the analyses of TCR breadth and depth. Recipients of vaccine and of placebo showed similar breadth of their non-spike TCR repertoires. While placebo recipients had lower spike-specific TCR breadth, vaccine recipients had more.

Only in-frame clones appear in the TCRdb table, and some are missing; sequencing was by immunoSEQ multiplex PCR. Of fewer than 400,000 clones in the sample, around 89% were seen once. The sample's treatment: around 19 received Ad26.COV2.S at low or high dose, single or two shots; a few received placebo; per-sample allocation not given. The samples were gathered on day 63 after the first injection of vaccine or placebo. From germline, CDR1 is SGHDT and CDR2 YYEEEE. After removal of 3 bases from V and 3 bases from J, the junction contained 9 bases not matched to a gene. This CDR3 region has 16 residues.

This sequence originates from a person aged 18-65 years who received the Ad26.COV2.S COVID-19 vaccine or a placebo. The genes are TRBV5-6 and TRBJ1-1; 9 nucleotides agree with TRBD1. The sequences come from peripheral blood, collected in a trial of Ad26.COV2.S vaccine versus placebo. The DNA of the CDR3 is TGTGCCAGCAGCTGGAAAAGGGACAGGGTCGACACTGAAGCTTTCTTT. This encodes CASSWKRDRVDTEAFF. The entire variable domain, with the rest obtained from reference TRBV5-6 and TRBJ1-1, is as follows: DAGVTQSPTHLIKTRGQQVTLRCSPKSGHDTVSWYQQALGQGPQFIFQYYEEEERQRGNFPDRFSGHQFPNYSSELNVNALLLGDSALYLCASSWKRDRVDTEAFFGQGTRLTVV.